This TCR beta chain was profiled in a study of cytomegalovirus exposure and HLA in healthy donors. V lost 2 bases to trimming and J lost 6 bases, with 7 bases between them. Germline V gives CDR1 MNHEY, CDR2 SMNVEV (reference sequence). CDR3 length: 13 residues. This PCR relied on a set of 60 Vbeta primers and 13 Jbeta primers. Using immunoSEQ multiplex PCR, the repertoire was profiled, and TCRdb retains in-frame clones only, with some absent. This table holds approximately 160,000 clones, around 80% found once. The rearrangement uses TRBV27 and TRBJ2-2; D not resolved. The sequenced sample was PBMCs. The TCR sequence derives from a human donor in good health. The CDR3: CASSLAGSGELFF. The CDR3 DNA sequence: TGTGCCAGCAGTTTAGCCGGGTCCGGGGAGCTGTTTTTT.